This TCR beta chain is drawn from a study of blood T cell repertoires in COVID-19. This clone was found once. This table comes from immunoSEQ multiplex PCR, and its TCRdb copy is limited to in-frame clones, with some not included. The table records around 420,000 clones, over 75% of them present only once. V was cut by 2 bases and J by 2 bases, with 6 bases left in between. From germline, CDR1 is SGDLS and CDR2 YYNGEE. This CDR3 comprises 13 residues. The sample consisted of PBMCs or T cells enriched from blood (not recorded which). The sequence was collected from a woman aged 40 to 50 with acute COVID-19. The V call is TRBV9, the J call TRBJ2-3; D ambiguous. This CDR3 is CASSVPSTDTQYF. The CDR3 DNA follows: TGTGCCAGCAGCGTCCCGTCCACAGATACGCAGTATTTT.